Presented here are 24 T cell receptor beta chains from one specimen sequenced in a study of OX40 agonist ivuxolimab in advanced cancers. Profiling relied on immunoSEQ multiplex PCR, and the TCRdb table lists in-frame clones only, not all of them. In the table there are fewer than 80,000 clones, over 75% of which are singletons. The sequenced sample was CD4+ or CD8+ T cells sorted from blood, obtained in a trial of the OX40 agonist ivuxolimab. Receptors originate from an adult with an advanced solid tumor such as melanoma, head and neck, liver or kidney cancer.

V gene TRBV7-2 combines with J gene TRBJ2-7, with 12 nucleotides matching TRBD2. The trim removed 5 bases at V and 3 bases at J, leaving 8 bases unmatched. Germline values: CDR1 SGHTA, CDR2 FQGNSA. The CDR3 extends over 16 amino acids. The CDR3 DNA reads as TGTGCCAGCAGCCCAGGGACTAGCGGGCAAGGCTACGAGCAGTACTTC. Its translation is CASSPGTSGQGYEQYF.

This clone was counted between two and nine times. The same CDR3 is also encoded by other DNA sequences in this sample. The CDR3 DNA reads TGTGCCAGCTCAAGGGACAGGGGTAGGGGAAATGAGCAGTTCTTC. Amino acid sequence: CASSRDRGRGNEQFF. The chain employs TRBV18 and TRBJ2-1, with 10 bases fitting TRBD1. There are 15 residues in the CDR3. Germline-derived CDR1 and CDR2 are KGHSH and LQKENI. J lost 7 bases, V lost 5 bases, and 8 bases had no gene match.

The chain recombines TRBV10-3 with TRBJ2-5; no firm D call. Trimming pared 10 bases from V and 0 bases from J, leaving 18 bases between. Germline CDR1 reads ENHRY; CDR2 reads SYGVKD. This CDR3 has 15 residues. This CDR3 reads CATRASFGYQETQYF. The CDR3 DNA follows: TGTGCCACCCGGGCGTCCTTTGGGTACCAAGAGACCCAGTACTTC.

This clone was seen a single time. The rearrangement uses TRBV6-6 and TRBJ2-3; D is possibly TRBD2 (5 bases). The V gene lost 5 bases and the J gene lost 2 bases, with 14 bases spanning the gap. The CDR3 spans 15 residues. Per the germline V gene, CDR1 is MNHNY and CDR2 is SVGAGI (reference sequence). The CDR3 sequence: CASSLAGDYTDTQYF. The CDR3 nucleotides are TGTGCCAGCAGTCTAGCCGGGGATTACACAGATACGCAGTATTTT.

The chain carries TRBV5-1 and TRBJ2-2; a weak D match, TRBD1 (6 bases). The germline CDR1 and CDR2 sequences are SGHRS and YFSETQ. This CDR3 contains 16 residues. Trimming took off 0 bases at V and 0 bases at J, with 9 bases between the two ends. The CDR3 is CASSLGRGANTGELFF. In DNA, the CDR3 is TGCGCCAGCAGCTTGGGCAGGGGAGCGAACACCGGGGAGCTGTTTTTT.

J is TRBJ1-6 and V is TRBV19; D perhaps matches TRBD1 (6 bases). The V end was cut by 7 bases, the J end by 8 bases, with 18 bases between. Germline CDR1 LNHDA, CDR2 SQIVND (reference sequence). The CDR3 has 15 amino acids. The CDR3 DNA follows: TGTGCCAGTACGGGGGGCGAATCCCCTTATTCACCCCTCCACTTT. It yields the protein CASTGGESPYSPLHF.

The V gene is TRBV9, the J gene TRBJ2-7; TRBD1 aligns across 7 bases. The junction had 5 bases not matched to a gene; V was cut back by 0 bases and J by 2 bases. Germline loops: CDR1 SGDLS, CDR2 YYNGEE. This CDR3 has 15 amino acids. CDR3 nucleotides: TGTGCCAGCAGCGTAGGGACAGGACCACCCTACGAGCAGTACTTC. It is translated as CASSVGTGPPYEQYF.

This CDR3 reads CASSINGLKGYNEQFF. In DNA form, the CDR3 reads TGTGCCAGTAGTATAAATGGTCTTAAGGGATACAATGAGCAGTTCTTC. This chain uses TRBV19 with TRBJ2-1; D gene ambiguous. Per the germline V gene, CDR1 is LNHDA and CDR2 is SQIVND (reference sequence). This CDR3 has 16 residues. The ends were cut back, 2 bases at V and 4 bases at J, with 15 bases in the middle.

This clone showed up just once. This chain links TRBV5-6 with TRBJ1-3; D gene ambiguous. CDR1 SGHDT and CDR2 YYEEEE come from the germline V gene. The CDR3 sequence is 16 residues long. Trimming removed 2 bases from V and 4 bases from J, with 16 bases in between. Here the CDR3 reads CASSLPSSGSGNTIYF. The CDR3 DNA is TGTGCCAGCAGCTTACCCTCCTCGGGGTCCGGAAACACCATATATTTT.

The chain links TRBV19 to TRBJ2-4; 9 bases match TRBD1. Germline CDR1 and CDR2: LNHDA and SQIVND (reference sequence). The CDR3 covers 19 residues. V was clipped by 5 bases and J by 0 bases; unmatched bases: 14. Here the CDR3 DNA reads TGTGCCAGTAGTTCTCGGACAGGGGTTGCCCTCCTAGCCAAAAACATTCAGTACTTC. Translating gives CASSSRTGVALLAKNIQYF.

V is TRBV18 and J is TRBJ1-6; maybe TRBD1 (5 bases). Germline-derived CDR1 and CDR2 are KGHSH and LQKENI. The length of the CDR3 is 17 residues. Trimming shortened V by 0 bases and J by 9 bases, and 18 bases separated the two germline ends. The CDR3 DNA sequence: TGTGCCAGCTCACCACCGCTTATCGGCCAGGGCACTTCACCCCTCCACTTT. Its protein is CASSPPLIGQGTSPLHF.

The V gene is TRBV5-1, the J gene TRBJ2-3, with 10 positions matching TRBD1. Losses at the gene ends were 4 bases for V and 3 bases for J; bases not matched to a gene: 14. This CDR3 has 18 residues. Germline CDR1 reads SGHRS; CDR2 reads YFSETQ. The CDR3 DNA sequence: TGCGCCAGCAGCCCGAGACAGGGGGCGAGATTGGGGACAGATACGCAGTATTTT. Its translation: CASSPRQGARLGTDTQYF.

The chain has TRBV29-1 and TRBJ1-5; D not resolved. CDR1 and CDR2 (germline): SQVTM, ANQGSEA. Trimming pared 4 bases from V and 4 bases from J, leaving 8 bases between. The CDR3 spans 12 residues. The CDR3 nucleotides are TGCAGCGTTGGGTCACCGAATCAGCCCCAGCATTTT. Translated: CSVGSPNQPQHF.

The chain joins TRBV6-5 to TRBJ1-6; no clear D gene. The CDR3 is 12 amino acids. Germline CDR1 MNHEY, CDR2 SVGAGI. V was pared by 6 bases and J by 6 bases, with 6 bases between. The CDR3 spells CASRQTNSPLHF. CDR3 DNA sequence: TGTGCCAGCAGACAGACTAATTCACCCCTCCACTTT.

This chain connects TRBV11-2 to TRBJ2-5; 8 positions match TRBD1. Germline V gene lookup returns CDR1 SGHAT and CDR2 FQNNGV. The CDR3 runs 13 residues. J was trimmed by 5 bases and V by 5 bases; bases with no gene match: 4. DNA of the CDR3: TGTGCCAGCAGCGTGGACAGGGCGGAGACCCAGTACTTC. Amino acids: CASSVDRAETQYF. The complete variable domain, with remaining parts taken from reference TRBV11-2 and TRBJ2-5, reads EAGVAQSPRYKIIEKRQSVAFWCNPISGHATLYWYQQILGQGPKLLIQFQNNGVVDDSQLPKDRFSAERLKGVDSTLKIQPAKLEDSAVYLCASSVDRAETQYFGPGTRLLVL.

The chain recombines TRBV11-2 with TRBJ2-3, with D perhaps being TRBD1 or TRBD2 (5 bases each). The germline V and J ends were trimmed by 1 base and 4 bases, with 18 bases remaining between them. The length of the CDR3 is 17 residues. Germline loops: CDR1 SGHAT, CDR2 FQNNGV. The CDR3 protein is CASSLGAGRGAADTQYF. In nucleotides, the CDR3 is TGTGCCAGCAGCTTAGGTGCAGGCCGGGGCGCTGCAGATACGCAGTATTTT.

V gene TRBV7-2 combines with J gene TRBJ2-1; 7 nucleotides match TRBD2. V was clipped by 5 bases and J by 4 bases; unmatched bases: 8. Germline CDR1 and CDR2: SGHTA and FQGNSA. This CDR3 is 15 amino acids long. The CDR3 spells CASSPAGTLYNEQFF. CDR3 nucleotides: TGTGCCAGCAGCCCAGCGGGGACCTTATACAATGAGCAGTTCTTC.

The chain links TRBV4-2 to TRBJ1-6; D perhaps matches TRBD1 (5 bases). The CDR3 is 17 residues long. Deletions cut 5 bases from V and 0 bases from J, with 14 bases between. From germline, CDR1 is LGHNA and CDR2 YNFKEQ. In DNA, the CDR3 is TGTGCCAGCAGCTACTCCCGGGGGGGCTCCTATAATTCACCCCTCCACTTT. Translation: CASSYSRGGSYNSPLHF.

V is TRBV6-6 and J is TRBJ1-5, with 8 bases that match TRBD1. This CDR3 region has 15 residues. In germline, CDR1 is MNHNY, CDR2 SVGAGI (reference sequence). Trimming at V came to 2 bases and at J to 7 bases, leaving 7 bases not matched to a gene. The DNA for the CDR3 is TGTGCCAGCAGTTACCACCAGGGGGCTGGGCAGCCCCAGCATTTT. Translation gives CASSYHQGAGQPQHF.

This CDR3 is CASSSGGLAGSYEQYF. Written as DNA, the CDR3 is TGTGCCAGCAGCTCAGGCGGCCTAGCGGGCTCCTACGAGCAGTACTTC. The genes are TRBV5-4 and TRBJ2-7; 8 bases match TRBD2. Germline V gene lookup returns CDR1 SGHNT and CDR2 YYREEE (reference sequence). After removal of 3 bases from V and 0 bases from J, the junction contained 8 bases not matched to a gene. The CDR3 is made up of 16 amino acids.

The chain links TRBV29-1 to TRBJ2-6; D uncertain. V shed 3 bases and J shed 0 bases, with 12 bases lying between them. The CDR3 has 16 amino acids. The germline V gene encodes CDR1 SQVTM and CDR2 ANQGSEA. The CDR3 loop reads CSVDAAQNSGANVLTF. The DNA of the CDR3 is TGCAGCGTTGACGCTGCCCAGAACTCTGGGGCCAACGTCCTGACTTTC.

The chain uses TRBV7-6 and TRBJ2-6, with a weak D call TRBD2 (6 bases). V shed 5 bases and J shed 4 bases, with 18 bases lying between them. Germline values: CDR1 SGHVS, CDR2 FNYEAQ. The CDR3 is 17 residues long. CDR3 nucleotide sequence: TGTGCCAGCAGCCGAACCGGAGGGAGGCAAGGGGCCAACGTCCTGACTTTC. Residues: CASSRTGGRQGANVLTF. Together with reference TRBV7-6 and TRBJ2-6, the CDR3 gives the full variable domain: GAGVSQSPRYKVTKRGQDVALRCDPISGHVSLYWYRQALGQGPEFLTYFNYEAQQDKSGLPNDRFSAERPEGSISTLTIQRTEQRDSAMYRCASSRTGGRQGANVLTFGAGSRLTVL.

This chain connects TRBV25-1 to TRBJ1-2; tentatively, D is TRBD1 (5 bases). V was pared by 7 bases and J by 5 bases, with 23 bases between. This CDR3 comprises 16 residues. Germline lookup yields CDR1 MGHDK and CDR2 SYGVNS. The CDR3 region is CASNGAGTTGVYGYTF. The DNA of the CDR3 is TGTGCCAGCAATGGAGCCGGGACCACCGGAGTTTATGGCTACACCTTC.

This sequence joins TRBV5-1 and TRBJ2-3; 9 bases are shared with TRBD2. This CDR3 contains 17 residues. Germline loops: CDR1 SGHRS, CDR2 YFSETQ. The J segment lost 5 bases and the V segment lost 1 base, leaving 11 bases of the junction unmatched. The CDR3: CASSLFYASGVGDTQYF. CDR3 sequence (DNA): TGCGCCAGCAGCTTGTTTTATGCTAGCGGGGTGGGAGATACGCAGTATTTT.